Listed below are T cell receptor beta chains from one sample, sequenced in a study of long-term antiretroviral therapy in people with HIV. Assay: immunoSEQ multiplex PCR; the TCRdb copy retains only in-frame clones and omits some. Of about 25,000 clones in the sample, approximately 90% were seen once. Sequencing used unsorted PBMCs, obtained 1.9 years after starting antiretroviral therapy. These receptors were taken from a young woman with HIV. The CDR3 runs from the conserved cysteine through the conserved F or W.

CDR3aa: CASTPLLRGRRGEQFF
v_gene: TRBV27
j_gene: TRBJ2-1

CDR3aa: CSVRYTGELFF
v_gene: TRBV29-1
j_gene: TRBJ2-2

CDR3aa: CAWSVTSGVDTQYF
v_gene: TRBV30
j_gene: TRBJ2-3

CDR3aa: CSVEAQQGARTF
v_gene: TRBV29-1
j_gene: TRBJ1-2

CDR3aa: CAWNAGPTVRQFF
v_gene: TRBV30
j_gene: TRBJ2-1

CDR3aa: CASSHPGMNTEAFF
v_gene: TRBV4-1
j_gene: TRBJ1-1

CDR3aa: CASSLDNSRCCGTEAFF
v_gene: TRBV13
j_gene: TRBJ1-1

CDR3aa: CASRDRGAWTYNEQFF
v_gene: TRBV27
j_gene: TRBJ2-1

CDR3aa: CASSSEGAGTYNEQFF
v_gene: TRBV7-3
j_gene: TRBJ2-1

CDR3aa: CASGRWRGVSANEKLFF
v_gene: TRBV27
j_gene: TRBJ1-4

CDR3aa: CASRRVGIFSHTEAFF
v_gene: TRBV27
j_gene: TRBJ1-1

CDR3aa: CSVEAGAPRTDTQYF
v_gene: TRBV29-1
j_gene: TRBJ2-3

CDR3aa: CASSSFGENTEAFF
v_gene: TRBV13
j_gene: TRBJ1-1

CDR3aa: CASSPGQGVYNEQFF
v_gene: TRBV5-1
j_gene: TRBJ2-1

CDR3aa: CASSLGVVRQETQYF
v_gene: TRBV5-1
j_gene: TRBJ2-5

CDR3aa: CASSRILGYNQPQHF
v_gene: TRBV19
j_gene: TRBJ1-5

CDR3aa: CASSQEPRQGPNYGYTF
v_gene: TRBV4-1
j_gene: TRBJ1-2

CDR3aa: CASSSTGYGYTF
v_gene: TRBV6-1
j_gene: TRBJ1-2

CDR3aa: CAGADRGAETQYF
v_gene: TRBV5-6
j_gene: TRBJ2-5

CDR3aa: CASSYPTGPNSPLHF
v_gene: TRBV6-5
j_gene: TRBJ1-6

CDR3aa: CSGTFQETQYF
v_gene: TRBV20-1
j_gene: TRBJ2-5

CDR3aa: CASSLAPLKGEAFF
v_gene: TRBV5-5
j_gene: TRBJ1-1

CDR3aa: CASSVVGTEETQYF
v_gene: TRBV9
j_gene: TRBJ2-5

CDR3aa: CASSYRVDSGGYTF
v_gene: TRBV6-5
j_gene: TRBJ1-2

CDR3aa: CASTWVRGPGETQYF
v_gene: TRBV5-8
j_gene: TRBJ2-5

CDR3aa: CASSPILGTQYF
v_gene: TRBV14
j_gene: TRBJ2-5

CDR3aa: CASSLNSGGYEQYF
v_gene: TRBV5-1
j_gene: TRBJ2-7

CDR3aa: CASRNRDRKNTEAFF
v_gene: TRBV7-9
j_gene: TRBJ1-1

CDR3aa: CASSELGQLNTGELFF
v_gene: TRBV6-1
j_gene: TRBJ2-2

CDR3aa: CARSRAGGSLRNTEAFF
v_gene: TRBV5-3
j_gene: TRBJ1-1

CDR3aa: CASNDANQGHTEAFF
v_gene: TRBV27
j_gene: TRBJ1-1

CDR3aa: CSAHRDQTDTQYF
v_gene: TRBV29-1
j_gene: TRBJ2-3

CDR3aa: CASSLDHSGNTIYF
v_gene: TRBV18
j_gene: TRBJ1-3

CDR3aa: CASTDPGRPNTEAFF
v_gene: TRBV19
j_gene: TRBJ1-1

CDR3aa: CASSVDLRRAGNTIYF
v_gene: TRBV9
j_gene: TRBJ1-3

CDR3aa: CAISGPADTQYF
v_gene: TRBV10-3
j_gene: TRBJ2-3

CDR3aa: CASRTGFYGYTF
v_gene: TRBV27
j_gene: TRBJ1-2

CDR3aa: CASSIEWTGGLGNTIYF
v_gene: TRBV27
j_gene: TRBJ1-3

CDR3aa: CASSEARRSKNTGELFF
v_gene: TRBV6-1
j_gene: TRBJ2-2

CDR3aa: CASSGQGAANYGYTF
v_gene: TRBV27
j_gene: TRBJ1-2

CDR3aa: CASSVDPRNTEAFF
v_gene: TRBV9
j_gene: TRBJ1-1

CDR3aa: CASSLVVQGSTEAFF
v_gene: TRBV5-1
j_gene: TRBJ1-1

CDR3aa: CASSLERYNYGYTF
v_gene: TRBV5-1
j_gene: TRBJ1-2

CDR3aa: CASRYRLSEQYF
v_gene: TRBV28
j_gene: TRBJ2-7

CDR3aa: CASSLVGSPGYTF
v_gene: TRBV28
j_gene: TRBJ1-2

CDR3aa: CASSLRDRPNTGELFF
v_gene: TRBV13
j_gene: TRBJ2-2

CDR3aa: CASSRGLAGGYDGGELFF
v_gene: TRBV5-4
j_gene: TRBJ2-2

CDR3aa: CASGLASGPLGGYTF
v_gene: TRBV12-5
j_gene: TRBJ1-2

CDR3aa: CASSFESDRANEKLFF
v_gene: TRBV5-5
j_gene: TRBJ1-4

CDR3aa: CASRTGEFGYGYTF
v_gene: TRBV6-6
j_gene: TRBJ1-2

CDR3aa: CASSLGAGGGSSGEQFF
v_gene: TRBV5-1
j_gene: TRBJ2-1

CDR3aa: CASRDRPYGYTF
v_gene: TRBV6-1
j_gene: TRBJ1-2

CDR3aa: CSAETNTEAFF
v_gene: TRBV29-1
j_gene: TRBJ1-1

CDR3aa: CASSAPGQALNYGYTF
v_gene: TRBV7-9
j_gene: TRBJ1-2

CDR3aa: CASSPRQGGNEKLFF
v_gene: TRBV18
j_gene: TRBJ1-4